Below are 25 T cell receptor beta chains sequenced from a single sample in a study of blood T cell repertoires in COVID-19. TCRdb keeps only in-frame clones here, not all; method: immunoSEQ multiplex PCR. This sample has approximately 150,000 clones; 85% to 90% occur once, and the top ten carry around 11%. Sequencing was done on a sample of PBMCs or T cells enriched from blood (not recorded which). These receptors originate from a man in his 60s who had recovered from COVID-19.

This sequence joins TRBV24-1 and TRBJ2-3; D is unclear. The CDR3 is 14 amino acids. V shed 1 base and J shed 9 bases, with 13 bases lying between them. Germline CDR1 and CDR2: KGHDR and SFDVKD. CDR3 bases: TGTGCCACCAGTGATTTCCTTAGTTCTGAGACGCAGTATTTT. Its protein is CATSDFLSSETQYF.

In DNA form, the CDR3 reads TGCGCCAGCAGCTTGGGGACAGGGGATTATAATTCACCCCTCCACTTT. It codes for CASSLGTGDYNSPLHF. V gene TRBV5-1 combines with J gene TRBJ1-6, with 9 positions matching TRBD1. J lost 4 bases, V lost 0 bases, and 2 bases had no gene match. The CDR3 loop spans 16 amino acids. Germline V gene data show CDR1 as SGHRS and CDR2 as YFSETQ.

This clone occurred once. The rearrangement joins TRBV3-1 (or the pseudogene TRBV3-2) to TRBJ1-2, with no clear D. This CDR3 spans 12 amino acids. CDR1 is LGHDT and CDR2 is YNNKEL in the germline V gene (reference sequence). With 1 base removed from V and 9 bases from J, the gap between germline ends came to 9 bases. DNA of the CDR3: TGTGCCAGCAGCCAAGCCGGGTATCGCTACACCTTC. Encoded protein: CASSQAGYRYTF.

This chain connects TRBV19 to TRBJ1-4; 10 nucleotides agree with TRBD1. The CDR3 contains 18 residues. The V segment lost 4 bases and the J segment 3 bases; nucleotides outside the gene matches: 11. Germline V gene sequence: CDR1 LNHDA, CDR2 SQIVND (reference sequence). CDR3 sequence reads: CASSTPARQGASNEKLFF. The CDR3 region has the DNA TGTGCCAGTAGTACGCCCGCTAGACAGGGGGCCTCTAATGAAAAACTGTTTTTT.

CDR3 nucleotides: TGTGCCAGCAGTACCGGGACCGAGGGACTGGTGGGTCAGCCCCAGCATTTT. Residues: CASSTGTEGLVGQPQHF. The chain uses TRBV28 and TRBJ1-5; possibly TRBD1 for D (5 bases). The V and J ends lost 5 bases and 6 bases respectively, with 23 bases between them. Germline loops: CDR1 MDHEN, CDR2 SYDVKM. This CDR3 spans 17 amino acids. Filled out from reference TRBV28 and TRBJ1-5, the complete variable domain reads DVKVTQSSRYLVKRTGEKVFLECVQDMDHENMFWYRQDPGLGLRLIYFSYDVKMKEKGDIPEGYSVSREKKERFSLILESASTNQTSMYLCASSTGTEGLVGQPQHFGDGTRLSIL.

V and J are TRBV6-1 and TRBJ1-2, with D hard to call. Germline loops: CDR1 MNHNS, CDR2 SASEGT. The V end was cut by 2 bases, the J end by 7 bases, with 5 bases between. This CDR3 contains 11 residues. DNA for the CDR3: TGTGCCAGCAGTGAAAGAGTTGGCTACACCTTC. This encodes CASSERVGYTF.

The rearrangement links TRBV7-2 to TRBJ1-1; perhaps TRBD1 as D (6 bases). The CDR3 contains 11 residues. CDR1 SGHTA and CDR2 FQGNSA come from the germline V gene. V was clipped by 4 bases and J by 12 bases, with 12 bases between them. CDR3 DNA sequence: TGTGCCAGCAGCTCTTGGCAGGGGTCTTTCTTT. Amino acid sequence: CASSSWQGSFF.

The chain combines TRBV9 with TRBJ1-3, with D possibly being TRBD1 (6 bases). Germline CDR1 is SGDLS and CDR2 is YYNGEE. V lost 1 base to trimming and J lost 0 bases, with 14 bases between them. This CDR3 region has 17 residues. The CDR3 nucleotides are TGTGCCAGCAGCGTATCCGGACAGCGGAGCTCTGGAAACACCATATATTTT. Residues: CASSVSGQRSSGNTIYF.

This clone was observed a handful of times. V usage is TRBV5-6 and J usage is TRBJ2-7, with TRBD2 matching over 8 bases. The V gene's germline CDR1 is SGHDT and CDR2 YYEEEE. This CDR3 contains 17 residues. Germline trimming cut 2 bases from V and 2 bases from J; bases unmatched to any gene: 12. The CDR3 loop reads CASSFYPRGANAYEQYF. DNA of the CDR3: TGTGCCAGCAGCTTCTACCCGCGGGGGGCCAACGCCTACGAGCAGTACTTC.

This clone was counted once. The chain couples TRBV19 to TRBJ1-1; 9 nucleotides match TRBD1. With 7 bases clipped from V and 5 bases from J, the junction kept 17 bases outside the gene matches. The CDR3 has 17 residues. Looked up from germline, CDR1 is LNHDA and CDR2 is SQIVND (reference sequence). The CDR3 nucleotides read TGTGCCAGTAACCATCTCGAGGGTAGGACAGGGGTGACTGAAGCTTTCTTT. Translating gives CASNHLEGRTGVTEAFF.

This chain joins TRBV14 and TRBJ1-5, with D possibly TRBD1 on 6 matching bases. V dropped 5 bases and J dropped 8 bases, with 19 bases sitting between them. The V gene's germline CDR1 is SGHDN and CDR2 FVKESK. The CDR3 is 15 amino acids. CDR3 DNA sequence: TGTGCCAGCAGCTTCCCGGACAGATTTGGTAAGCCCCAGCATTTT. Encoded protein: CASSFPDRFGKPQHF.

The rearrangement uses TRBV18 and TRBJ1-1, with 9 bases that match TRBD1. This CDR3 comprises 12 residues. The ends lost 4 bases at V and 8 bases at J; junction bases unmatched: 2. The germline V gene encodes CDR1 KGHSH and CDR2 LQKENI. The CDR3 sequence: CASSRGQGEAFF. Here the CDR3 DNA reads TGTGCCAGCTCACGGGGACAGGGCGAAGCTTTCTTT. Using reference TRBV18 and TRBJ1-1 for the parts outside the CDR3, the full variable domain is NAGVMQNPRHLVRRRGQEARLRCSPMKGHSHVYWYRQLPEEGLKFMVYLQKENIIDESGMPKERFSAEFPKEGPSILRIQQVVRGDSAAYFCASSRGQGEAFFGQGTRLTVV.

The chain employs TRBV5-4 and TRBJ1-4; 8 positions agree with TRBD1. Germline V gene data show CDR1 as SGHNT and CDR2 as YYREEE (reference sequence). This CDR3 contains 15 residues. V dropped 1 base and J dropped 8; count of bases not matched to a gene: 7. The CDR3 DNA reads as TGTGCCAGCAGCTTGCTCGGACAGGGTATGGAAAAACTGTTTTTT. This gives the protein CASSLLGQGMEKLFF. Using reference TRBV5-4 and TRBJ1-4 for the parts outside the CDR3, the full variable domain is ETGVTQSPTHLIKTRGQQVTLRCSSQSGHNTVSWYQQALGQGPQFIFQYYREEENGRGNFPPRFSGLQFPNYSSELNVNALELDDSALYLCASSLLGQGMEKLFFGSGTQLSVL.

The genes are TRBV2 and TRBJ2-5, with a tentative D call TRBD1 (6 bases). Looked up from germline, CDR1 is SNHLY and CDR2 is FYNNEI. The V end was cut by 4 bases, the J end by 1 base, with 10 bases between. The CDR3 sequence is 14 residues long. The CDR3 loop reads CASSAGQPQETQYF. The CDR3 DNA reads as TGTGCCAGCAGTGCTGGACAGCCCCAAGAGACCCAGTACTTC.

The V call is TRBV6-5, the J call TRBJ1-5; the D gene is possibly TRBD1 (5 bases). Per germline, CDR1 MNHEY and CDR2 SVGAGI. The CDR3 sequence is 13 residues long. V was shortened by 7 bases and J by 6 bases, with 13 bases between the two germline ends. CDR3 protein: CASIGTGGQPQHF. Here the CDR3 DNA reads TGTGCCAGCATCGGTACGGGGGGTCAGCCCCAGCATTTT.

The chain is built from TRBV29-1 and TRBJ1-4; D uncertain. Germline V lookup: CDR1 SQVTM, CDR2 ANQGSEA. V lost 4 bases to trimming and J lost 3 bases, with 15 bases between them. This CDR3 comprises 15 residues. CDR3 coding DNA: TGCAGCGTTGTTTGGGCCCCCGGTCCTAATGAAAAACTGTTTTTT. Translated, it gives CSVVWAPGPNEKLFF.

Only one count was recorded for this clone. The gene calls are TRBV18 and TRBJ1-1; D gene ambiguous. The CDR3 is 14 residues long. The V and J ends lost 5 bases and 1 base respectively, with 11 bases between them. Germline CDR1 and CDR2: KGHSH and LQKENI. CDR3 residues: CASSIRSQNTEAFF. The CDR3 nucleotides are TGTGCCAGCTCAATACGGAGCCAGAACACTGAAGCTTTCTTT.

The chain employs TRBV19 and TRBJ1-2, with D unresolved. Trimming took 6 bases from V and 0 from J, leaving 11 bases between them. Germline V lookup: CDR1 LNHDA, CDR2 SQIVND (reference sequence). The CDR3 loop spans 14 amino acids. The CDR3 loop is CASRIRGANYGYTF. The CDR3 DNA sequence: TGTGCCAGTAGGATACGGGGAGCTAACTATGGCTACACCTTC. The complete variable domain, with remaining parts taken from reference TRBV19 and TRBJ1-2, reads DGGITQSPKYLFRKEGQNVTLSCEQNLNHDAMYWYRQDPGQGLRLIYYSQIVNDFQKGDIAEGYSVSREKKESFPLTVTSAQKNPTAFYLCASRIRGANYGYTFGSGTRLTVV.

The V call is TRBV30, the J call TRBJ2-5, with 14 bases aligning to TRBD2. This CDR3 spans 17 amino acids. The germline CDR1 and CDR2 sequences are GTSNPN and SVGIG (reference sequence). With 2 bases clipped from V and 1 base from J, the junction kept 6 bases outside the gene matches. The CDR3 spells CAWSKGLAGALQETQYF. The CDR3 coding sequence is TGTGCCTGGAGTAAGGGACTAGCGGGGGCCCTCCAAGAGACCCAGTACTTC.

The chain uses TRBV6-5 and TRBJ2-7; D is possibly TRBD2 (7 bases). The V gene lost 5 bases and the J gene lost 4 bases, with 15 bases spanning the gap. The CDR3 is made up of 14 amino acids. The germline V gene encodes CDR1 MNHEY and CDR2 SVGAGI. In DNA, the CDR3 is TGTGCCAGCAGTCCCGGGGGGCGCTTTTACGAGCAGTACTTC. As protein: CASSPGGRFYEQYF.

The chain is built from TRBV12-5 and TRBJ1-1, with D perhaps TRBD1 (6 bases). Trimming removed 1 base at V and 0 bases at J, with 9 bases between. The CDR3 is 15 residues long. Germline values: CDR1 LGHNT, CDR2 FRNRAP. In nucleotides, the CDR3 is TGTGCTAGTGGTTTGGGACAGGCGGTGAACACTGAAGCTTTCTTT. This codes for CASGLGQAVNTEAFF.

The chain is built from TRBV9 and TRBJ2-1, with TRBD2 as a possible D gene (6 bases). V shed 6 bases and J shed 0 bases, with 13 bases lying between them. The CDR3 runs to 15 residues. The germline V gene encodes CDR1 SGDLS and CDR2 YYNGEE. In nucleotides, the CDR3 is TGTGCCAGCAACAGCGGGCGTCTCTCCTACAATGAGCAGTTCTTC. This sequence encodes CASNSGRLSYNEQFF.

The chain has TRBV13 and TRBJ2-5; no definite D call. Trimming pared 3 bases from V and 0 bases from J, leaving 8 bases between. The CDR3 contains 14 residues. Germline V gives CDR1 PRHDT, CDR2 FYEKMQ (reference sequence). CDR3 in amino acids: CASSFGQHQETQYF. CDR3 in DNA: TGTGCCAGCAGCTTTGGGCAGCACCAAGAGACCCAGTACTTC.

Only one count was recorded for this clone. The chain recombines TRBV6-5 with TRBJ2-5; perhaps TRBD1 as D (6 bases). Germline CDR1 and CDR2: MNHEY and SVGAGI. The CDR3 has 14 residues. V lost 6 bases, J lost 6 bases, and 17 bases lay in between. The CDR3 reads CASSPTQGEQTQYF. The CDR3 DNA sequence: TGTGCCAGCAGCCCAACACAGGGTGAGCAGACCCAGTACTTC.

The chain carries TRBV2 and TRBJ2-5; 10 nucleotides line up with TRBD2. The V gene end was trimmed by 3 bases and the J gene end by 5 bases; junction bases not matched to a gene: 6. This CDR3 contains 15 residues. CDR1 is SNHLY, CDR2 FYNNEI, per germline. The DNA of the CDR3 is TGTGCCAGCAGTGATTTAGCGGGGGGAGTTGAGACCCAGTACTTC. Residues: CASSDLAGGVETQYF.